The 19 T cell receptor beta chains reported below all come from one sample, sequenced in a study of blood T cell repertoires in COVID-19. Clones were read by immunoSEQ multiplex PCR, and TCRdb kept only the in-frame ones, dropping some. The table includes just over 650,000 clones, just under 90% detected once. Sequenced material: peripheral blood. These TCRs come from a woman between 18 and 29 years old with acute or convalescent COVID-19.

This clone has only one observation. The chain has TRBV30 and TRBJ2-7, with D possibly TRBD2 on 7 matching bases. Trimming shortened V by 4 bases and J by 4 bases, and 14 bases separated the two germline ends. Per the germline V gene, CDR1 is GTSNPN and CDR2 is SVGIG (reference sequence). This CDR3 spans 13 amino acids. The CDR3 DNA is TGTGCCTGGATTCCGGGGGGCAGTTACGAGCAGTACTTC. This gives the protein CAWIPGGSYEQYF.

This clone appeared a few times. The rearrangement links TRBV6-2 or TRBV6-3 to TRBJ1-3, with TRBD1 identical over 8 bases. CDR1 and CDR2 from the germline V gene are MNHEY and SVGEGT. CDR3 size: 14 residues. Trimming removed 6 bases from V and 6 bases from J; junction bases left unmatched: 7. CDR3 sequence (DNA): TGTGCCAGCAGCCGACAGGGGCTCGAAAACACCATATATTTT. This encodes CASSRQGLENTIYF.

The V call is TRBV7-6, the J call TRBJ2-6; D perhaps matches TRBD1 (6 bases). Between the trimmed V and J ends, which lost 5 bases and 0 bases, there was a span of 11 bases. CDR1 and CDR2 from the germline V gene are SGHVS and FNYEAQ. CDR3 length: 16 amino acids. Written as DNA, the CDR3 is TGTGCCAGCAGCCCTAGGGGGTTCTCTGGGGCCAACGTCCTGACTTTC. Amino acid sequence: CASSPRGFSGANVLTF.

The chain joins TRBV3-1 (or the pseudogene TRBV3-2) to TRBJ2-2; 8 bases map to TRBD2. Per germline, CDR1 LGHDT and CDR2 YNNKEL (reference sequence). V trimming: 7 bases; J trimming: 0 bases; junction bases outside the gene matches: 4. This CDR3 is built from 15 residues. The CDR3 spells CASKTGGPNTGELFF. CDR3 sequence (DNA): TGTGCCAGCAAGACGGGGGGGCCGAACACCGGGGAGCTGTTTTTT.

V is TRBV7-9 and J is TRBJ1-3; the D gene is possibly TRBD1 (5 bases). This CDR3 contains 16 residues. The germline V gene has CDR1 SEHNR and CDR2 FQNEAQ (reference sequence). Trimming shortened V by 2 bases and J by 0 bases, and 11 bases separated the two germline ends. The chain's CDR3 is CASSLPQGYSGNTIYF. CDR3 coding DNA: TGTGCCAGCAGCTTACCCCAGGGATACTCTGGAAACACCATATATTTT. Full variable domain (missing parts from reference TRBV7-9 and TRBJ1-3): DTGVSQNPRHKITKRGQNVTFRCDPISEHNRLYWYRQTLGQGPEFLTYFQNEAQLEKSRLLSDRFSAERPKGSFSTLEIQRTEQGDSAMYLCASSLPQGYSGNTIYFGEGSWLTVV.

The chain has TRBV6-5 and TRBJ1-1; perhaps TRBD1 as D (6 bases). V was pared by 6 bases and J by 11 bases, with 22 bases between. The V gene's germline CDR1 is MNHEY and CDR2 SVGAGI. This CDR3 is 14 amino acids long. The DNA of the CDR3 is TGTGCCAGCAGCCAAGACAGGTCCCTTAGGAAGGCTTTCTTT. It translates to CASSQDRSLRKAFF.

The chain has TRBV27 and TRBJ1-5; D may be TRBD1 (6 bases). The germline V gene encodes CDR1 MNHEY and CDR2 SMNVEV (reference sequence). The CDR3 is 16 residues long. Trimming removed 5 bases at V and 7 bases at J, with 21 bases between. The CDR3: CASSTLTGGVTQPQHF. For the CDR3, the DNA is TGTGCCAGCAGTACTTTAACGGGGGGCGTCACCCAGCCCCAGCATTTT.

V is TRBV2 and J is TRBJ1-1; D gene unclear. The CDR3 has 13 residues. V lost 6 bases, J lost 4 bases, and 12 bases lay in between. CDR1 and CDR2 from the germline V gene are SNHLY and FYNNEI. CDR3 in amino acids: CASRRGGGTEAFF. DNA for the CDR3: TGTGCCAGCAGACGGGGTGGTGGCACTGAAGCTTTCTTT.

This clone was seen a single time. This sample also contains other DNA sequences that code for the same CDR3. The chain is built from TRBV7-9 and TRBJ1-6, with unresolved D. Trimming stripped 3 bases from V and 6 bases from J, with 9 bases between. The CDR3 consists of 14 residues. The germline CDR1 and CDR2 sequences are SEHNR and FQNEAQ (reference sequence). The CDR3 region has the DNA TGTGCCAGCAGCTTGGAGGGTGGTAATTCACCCCTCCACTTT. Protein product: CASSLEGGNSPLHF.

This rearrangement joins TRBV15 to TRBJ2-1; D perhaps matches TRBD1 (6 bases). The CDR3 consists of 16 residues. Germline V gives CDR1 LNHNV, CDR2 YYDKDF (reference sequence). V was shortened by 0 bases and J by 0 bases, with 9 bases between the two germline ends. The CDR3 DNA sequence: TGTGCCACCAGCAGAGAGGGGGCGGGCTCCTACAATGAGCAGTTCTTC. This gives the protein CATSREGAGSYNEQFF.

The chain recombines TRBV6-5 with TRBJ1-5; possible D gene TRBD1, 5 bases. The CDR3 length is 15 residues. CDR1 and CDR2 from the germline V gene are MNHEY and SVGAGI. V lost 6 bases and J 0 bases, leaving 12 bases between the germline ends. The CDR3 region has the DNA TGTGCCAGCAGCCCACAGGCATATAGCAATCAGCCCCAGCATTTT. Amino acids: CASSPQAYSNQPQHF.

Worth noting for this clone: In the same sample, other DNA sequences code for this CDR3. The J gene is TRBJ1-4, the V gene TRBV5-1, with 11 bases matching TRBD1. The ends lost 4 bases at V and 8 bases at J; junction bases unmatched: 4. The CDR3 has 14 amino acids. The germline gives CDR1 SGHRS, CDR2 YFSETQ. CDR3 nucleotide sequence: TGCGCCAGCAGCCCTGGGACAGGGGGAGAAAAACTGTTTTTT. Translation gives CASSPGTGGEKLFF. Supplemented by reference TRBV5-1 and TRBJ1-4, the full variable domain reads KAGVTQTPRYLIKTRGQQVTLSCSPISGHRSVSWYQQTPGQGLQFLFEYFSETQRNKGNFPGRFSGRQFSNSRSEMNVSTLELGDSALYLCASSPGTGGEKLFFGSGTQLSVL.

The CDR3, as DNA: TGCGCCAGCAGCCCAACAGGGGTACTTAACACCGGGGAGCTGTTTTTT. Protein: CASSPTGVLNTGELFF. This chain connects TRBV5-1 to TRBJ2-2; 7 bases agree with TRBD1. CDR1 and CDR2 (germline): SGHRS, YFSETQ. The CDR3 runs 16 residues. The V and J ends lost 4 bases and 2 bases, in that order; junction bases with no gene match: 8.

Remarks on this clone: Other DNA sequences in the sample encode the same CDR3. The V gene is TRBV29-1, the J gene TRBJ1-5; D is unresolved. V lost 4 bases, J lost 2 bases, and 9 bases lay in between. CDR3 length: 13 amino acids. The germline V gene encodes CDR1 SQVTM and CDR2 ANQGSEA. DNA of the CDR3: TGCAGCGTTGGAGGTGGAGGCAATCAGCCCCAGCATTTT. Translating it yields CSVGGGGNQPQHF. The whole variable domain, filled in from reference TRBV29-1 and TRBJ1-5, reads SAVISQKPSRDICQRGTSLTIQCQVDSQVTMMFWYRQQPGQSLTLIATANQGSEATYESGFVIDKFPISRPNLTFSTLTVSNMSPEDSSIYLCSVGGGGNQPQHFGDGTRLSIL.

The chain has TRBV28 and TRBJ1-1, with D possibly matching TRBD1 (5 bases). The length of the CDR3 is 14 residues. Trimming took off 5 bases at V and 5 bases at J, with 15 bases between the two ends. Germline CDR1 is MDHEN and CDR2 is SYDVKM. The CDR3 region is CASSDARVRTEAFF. CDR3 nucleotides: TGTGCCAGCAGTGATGCCAGGGTTAGGACTGAAGCTTTCTTT.

V gene TRBV25-1 combines with J gene TRBJ1-4; possibly TRBD1 for D (6 bases). Trimming left V 2 bases short and J 7 bases short, with 11 bases between. CDR3 length: 14 residues. Germline V gene lookup returns CDR1 MGHDK and CDR2 SYGVNS. DNA of the CDR3: TGTGCCAGCAGTGAAAGCGGGGGCTTTGAAAAACTGTTTTTT. Translating it yields CASSESGGFEKLFF.

V usage is TRBV27 and J usage is TRBJ2-7; 7 positions match TRBD1. The V gene's germline CDR1 is MNHEY and CDR2 SMNVEV (reference sequence). There are 16 residues in the CDR3. Trimming at V came to 1 base and at J to 4 bases, leaving 10 bases not matched to a gene. The CDR3 DNA reads as TGTGCCAGCAGTTTATTGGCAGGGGGAAGGTTGTACGAGCAGTACTTC. It codes for CASSLLAGGRLYEQYF.

The chain recombines TRBV5-1 with TRBJ2-1; 10 nucleotides align to TRBD2. After removal of 4 bases from V and 9 bases from J, the junction contained 7 bases not matched to a gene. This CDR3 is built from 14 residues. CDR1 is SGHRS and CDR2 is YFSETQ in the germline V gene. The CDR3 sequence: CASSPERGGREQFF. In DNA, the CDR3 is TGCGCCAGCAGCCCGGAGCGGGGGGGCCGTGAGCAGTTCTTC.

In regard to this clone: Other DNA sequences within the sample encode an identical CDR3. J is TRBJ1-2 and V is TRBV7-2; the match to TRBD1 covers 7 bases. The CDR3 length is 13 residues. The J segment lost 8 bases and the V segment lost 1 base, leaving 4 bases of the junction unmatched. Looked up from germline, CDR1 is SGHTA and CDR2 is FQGNSA. CDR3 DNA sequence: TGTGCCAGCAGCTTAGAGGCAGGGGGAGGCTACACCTTC. It encodes CASSLEAGGGYTF.